This T cell receptor (beta chain) was profiled in a study of long-term antiretroviral therapy in people with HIV. Regarding the study as a whole: Within the repertoire, clones expanded before ART were dominant at all time points. Blood was collected between 2004 and 2017, possibly under older ART regimens.

Clinicians in the United States treated all participants with HIV. Prior to DNA extraction, the samples held about 0.9-11 million cryopreserved PBMC. Notes on this clone: What it recognizes is unknown.

The V end lost 1 base, the J end lost 2 bases, and 6 bases lay between the germline ends. Germline CDR1 reads SQVTM; CDR2 reads ANQGSEA. The CDR3 totals 12 residues. This was the immunoSEQ v3.0 assay at survey level. Profiled with immunoSEQ multiplex PCR; TCRdb holds only in-frame clones, not every one. Among 15,000 to 20,000 clones, roughly nine tenths were seen once, and the ten largest hold approximately 9.6%. The receptor comes from a man aged 50-60 years with HIV. The rearrangement uses TRBV29-1 and TRBJ2-7, with D possibly matching TRBD1 (6 bases). Sequences were derived from unsorted PBMCs, sampled 4.2 years after starting antiretroviral therapy. As DNA, the CDR3 is TGCAGCGTTGAAGCAGGGGCCTACGAGCAGTACTTC. Protein: CSVEAGAYEQYF.